The source of this T cell receptor beta chain is a study of regulatory T cells in long-lasting Graves disease. Through Arm-PCR of CDR3 regions and iRepertoire HTBI primers, TCR beta libraries were built. TCRdb fed the multiplex PCR reads into MiXCR, producing one record per CDR3 protein. The sample has about 660,000 distinct CDR3 sequences, 30% seen once; the top ten hold 42%. As to time point: persistent/refractory GD, antithyroid drugs over 5 years with positive TRAb. Scientists built the TCR library using RNA that was extracted from PBMCs. This CDR3 region has 15 residues. CDR1 and CDR2 from the germline V gene are MNHEY and SVGEGT. V dropped 5 bases and J dropped 8; count of bases not matched to a gene: 14.

The sequence came from a female donor with Graves disease. The rearrangement joins TRBV6-2 or TRBV6-3 to TRBJ1-2; 7 nucleotides agree with TRBD1. The sample consisted of peripheral blood mononuclear cells (PBMCs), taken when the disease was refractory, from a patient treated with antithyroid drugs. DNA of the CDR3: TGTGCCAGCAGTGAAAGCCGAGGGGGCCGGCGAGGCTACACCTTC. Residues: CASSESRGGRRGYTF.